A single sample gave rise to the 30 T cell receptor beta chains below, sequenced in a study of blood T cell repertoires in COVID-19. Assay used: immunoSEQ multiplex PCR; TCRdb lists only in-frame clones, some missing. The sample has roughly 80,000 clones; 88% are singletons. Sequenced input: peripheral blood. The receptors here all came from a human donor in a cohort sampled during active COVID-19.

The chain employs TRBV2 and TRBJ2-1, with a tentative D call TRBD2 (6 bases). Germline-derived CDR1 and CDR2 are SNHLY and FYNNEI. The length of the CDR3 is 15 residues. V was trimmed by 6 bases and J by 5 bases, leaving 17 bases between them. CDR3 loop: CASRRVRESHNEQFF. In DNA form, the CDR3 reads TGTGCCAGCAGACGAGTCCGGGAGTCCCACAATGAGCAGTTCTTC.

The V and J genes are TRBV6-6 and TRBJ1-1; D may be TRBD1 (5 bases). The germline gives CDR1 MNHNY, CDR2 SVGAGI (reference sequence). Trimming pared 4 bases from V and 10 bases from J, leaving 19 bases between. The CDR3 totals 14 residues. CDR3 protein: CASSSTGASPSAFF. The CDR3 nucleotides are TGTGCCAGCAGTTCTACTGGGGCCAGCCCGTCAGCTTTCTTT.

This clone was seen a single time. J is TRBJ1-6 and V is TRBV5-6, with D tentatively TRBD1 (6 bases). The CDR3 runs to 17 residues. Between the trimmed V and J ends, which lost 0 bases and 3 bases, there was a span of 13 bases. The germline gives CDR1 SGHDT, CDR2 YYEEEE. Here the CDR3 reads CASSLGRGGIYNSPLHF. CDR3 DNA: TGTGCCAGCAGCTTGGGTCGGGGGGGCATCTATAATTCACCCCTCCACTTT.

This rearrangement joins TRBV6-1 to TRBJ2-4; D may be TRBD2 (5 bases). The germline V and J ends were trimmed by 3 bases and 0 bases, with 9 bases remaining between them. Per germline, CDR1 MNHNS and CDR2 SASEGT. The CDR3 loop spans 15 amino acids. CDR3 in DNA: TGTGCCAGCAGTGATCGGGGAGAAGCCAAAAACATTCAGTACTTC. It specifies CASSDRGEAKNIQYF.

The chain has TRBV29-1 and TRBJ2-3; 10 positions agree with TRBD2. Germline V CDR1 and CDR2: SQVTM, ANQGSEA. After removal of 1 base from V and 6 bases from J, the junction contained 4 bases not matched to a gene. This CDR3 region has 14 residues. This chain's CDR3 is CSVEVLLAGDTQYF. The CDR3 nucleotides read TGCAGCGTTGAAGTTTTACTAGCGGGGGATACGCAGTATTTT.

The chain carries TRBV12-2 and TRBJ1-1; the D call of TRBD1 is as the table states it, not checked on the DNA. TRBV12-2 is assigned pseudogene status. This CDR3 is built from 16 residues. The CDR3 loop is CASRNMGTGGQTEAFF. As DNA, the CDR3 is TGTGCAAGTCGCAATATGGGGACAGGGGGCCAAACTGAAGCTTTCTTT.

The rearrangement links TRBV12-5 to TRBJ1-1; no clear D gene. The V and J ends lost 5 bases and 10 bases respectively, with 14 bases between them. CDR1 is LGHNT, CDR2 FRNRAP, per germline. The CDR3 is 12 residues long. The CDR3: CASGHLARPAFF. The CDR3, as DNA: TGTGCTAGTGGTCACCTCGCGAGGCCAGCTTTCTTT.

The CDR3 DNA reads as TGCGCCAGCAGCCAAGTGGGTTCTGGGGGCACCTACGAGCAGTACTTC. This translates into CASSQVGSGGTYEQYF. The rearrangement uses TRBV4-1 and TRBJ2-7; maybe TRBD1 (6 bases). Trimming took off 1 base at V and 2 bases at J, with 15 bases between the two ends. The CDR3 consists of 16 residues. Germline CDR1 is MGHRA and CDR2 is YSYEKL.

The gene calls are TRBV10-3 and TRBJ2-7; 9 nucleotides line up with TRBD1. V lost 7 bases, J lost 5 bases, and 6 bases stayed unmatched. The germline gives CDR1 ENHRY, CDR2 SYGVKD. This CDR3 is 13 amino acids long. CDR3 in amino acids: CAINVDRGHEQYF. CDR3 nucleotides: TGTGCCATCAACGTGGACAGGGGCCACGAGCAGTACTTC.

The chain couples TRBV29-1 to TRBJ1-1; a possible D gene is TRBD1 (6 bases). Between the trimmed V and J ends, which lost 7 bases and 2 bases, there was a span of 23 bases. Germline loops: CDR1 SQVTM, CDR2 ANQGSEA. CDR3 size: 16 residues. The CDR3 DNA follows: TGCAGCGCCGTATCAGGGGCGCGGATTGGCAACACTGAAGCTTTCTTT. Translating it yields CSAVSGARIGNTEAFF. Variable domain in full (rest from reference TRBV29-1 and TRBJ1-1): SAVISQKPSRDICQRGTSLTIQCQVDSQVTMMFWYRQQPGQSLTLIATANQGSEATYESGFVIDKFPISRPNLTFSTLTVSNMSPEDSSIYLCSAVSGARIGNTEAFFGQGTRLTVV.

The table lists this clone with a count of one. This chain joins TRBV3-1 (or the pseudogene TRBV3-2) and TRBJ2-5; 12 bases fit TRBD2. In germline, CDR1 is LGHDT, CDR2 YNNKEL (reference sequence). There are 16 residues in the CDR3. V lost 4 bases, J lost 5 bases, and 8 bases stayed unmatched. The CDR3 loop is CASSLLAGGPGETQYF. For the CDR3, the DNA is TGTGCCAGCAGCCTCCTAGCGGGAGGGCCTGGGGAGACCCAGTACTTC.

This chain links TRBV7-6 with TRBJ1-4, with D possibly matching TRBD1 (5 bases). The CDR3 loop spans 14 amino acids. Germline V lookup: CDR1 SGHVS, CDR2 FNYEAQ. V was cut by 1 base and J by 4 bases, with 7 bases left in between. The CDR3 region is CASSLVQVNEKLFF. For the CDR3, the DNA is TGTGCCAGCAGCTTAGTACAGGTTAATGAAAAACTGTTTTTT.

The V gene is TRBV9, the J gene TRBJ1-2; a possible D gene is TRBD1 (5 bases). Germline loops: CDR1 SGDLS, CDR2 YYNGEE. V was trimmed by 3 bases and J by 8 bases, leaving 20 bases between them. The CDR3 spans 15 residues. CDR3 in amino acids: CASSEQPGIPGGYTF. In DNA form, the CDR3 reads TGTGCCAGCAGCGAACAACCAGGGATCCCAGGGGGCTACACCTTC.

CDR3 protein: CASSLGREGDTEAFF. In DNA form, the CDR3 reads TGCGCCAGCAGCTTGGGCCGGGAAGGCGACACTGAAGCTTTCTTT. The chain uses TRBV5-1 and TRBJ1-1; D not certain. Germline CDR1 and CDR2: SGHRS and YFSETQ. Trimming took off 0 bases at V and 3 bases at J, with 12 bases between the two ends. The CDR3 is 15 amino acids.

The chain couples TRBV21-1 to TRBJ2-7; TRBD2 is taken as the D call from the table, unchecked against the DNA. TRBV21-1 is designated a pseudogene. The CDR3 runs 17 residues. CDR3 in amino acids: CASSDLADPNHTYEQYF. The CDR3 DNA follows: TGTGCCAGCAGCGATCTAGCGGACCCTAATCATACTTACGAGCAGTACTTC.

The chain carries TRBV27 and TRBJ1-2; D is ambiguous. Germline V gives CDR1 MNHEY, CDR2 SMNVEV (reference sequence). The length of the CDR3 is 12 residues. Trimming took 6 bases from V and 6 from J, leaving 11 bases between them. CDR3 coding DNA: TGTGCCAGCAGGGGCAGTCTTGATGGCTACACCTTC. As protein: CASRGSLDGYTF.

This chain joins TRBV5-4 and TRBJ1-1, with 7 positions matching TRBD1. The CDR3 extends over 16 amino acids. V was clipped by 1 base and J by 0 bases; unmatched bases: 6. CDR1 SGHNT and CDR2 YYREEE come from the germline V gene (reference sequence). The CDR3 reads CASSLRQGIMNTEAFF. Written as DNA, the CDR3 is TGTGCCAGCAGCTTGCGACAGGGTATAATGAACACTGAAGCTTTCTTT.

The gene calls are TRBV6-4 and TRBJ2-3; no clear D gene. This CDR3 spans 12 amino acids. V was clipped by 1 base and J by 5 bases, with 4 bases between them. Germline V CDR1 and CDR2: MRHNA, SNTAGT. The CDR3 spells CASSDFRDTQYF. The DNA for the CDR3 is TGTGCCAGCAGTGACTTTCGAGATACGCAGTATTTT.

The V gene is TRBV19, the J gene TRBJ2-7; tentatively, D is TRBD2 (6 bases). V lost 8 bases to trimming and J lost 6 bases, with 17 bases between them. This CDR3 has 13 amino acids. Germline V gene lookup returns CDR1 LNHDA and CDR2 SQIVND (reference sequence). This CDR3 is CASRLGGGAEQYF. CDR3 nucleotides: TGTGCCAGTCGGTTGGGGGGAGGAGCCGAGCAGTACTTC.

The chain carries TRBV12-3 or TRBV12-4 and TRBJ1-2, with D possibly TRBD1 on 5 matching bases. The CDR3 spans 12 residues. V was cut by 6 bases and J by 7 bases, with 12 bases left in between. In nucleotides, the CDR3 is TGTGCCAGCAGCCCGGGGGAAGGTGGCTACACCTTC. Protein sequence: CASSPGEGGYTF.

The CDR3 protein is CASSLYILSGTGELFF. The CDR3 coding sequence is TGTGCCAGCAGCTTATATATCCTATCTGGCACCGGGGAGCTGTTTTTT. The chain joins TRBV11-2 to TRBJ2-2; D remains ambiguous. Germline-derived CDR1 and CDR2 are SGHAT and FQNNGV. V lost 2 bases, J lost 4 bases, and 14 bases lay in between. The CDR3 totals 16 residues.

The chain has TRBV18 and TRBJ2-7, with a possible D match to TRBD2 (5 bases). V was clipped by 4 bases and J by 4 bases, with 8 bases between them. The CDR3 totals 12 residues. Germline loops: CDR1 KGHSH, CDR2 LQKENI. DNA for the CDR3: TGTGCCAGCTCACGCGAGGGTTACGAGCAGTACTTC. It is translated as CASSREGYEQYF. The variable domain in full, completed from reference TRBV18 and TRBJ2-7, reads NAGVMQNPRHLVRRRGQEARLRCSPMKGHSHVYWYRQLPEEGLKFMVYLQKENIIDESGMPKERFSAEFPKEGPSILRIQQVVRGDSAAYFCASSREGYEQYFGPGTRLTVT.

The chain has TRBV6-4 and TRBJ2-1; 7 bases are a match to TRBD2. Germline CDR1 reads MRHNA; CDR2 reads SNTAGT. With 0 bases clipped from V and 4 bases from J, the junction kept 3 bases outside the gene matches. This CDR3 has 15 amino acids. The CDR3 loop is CASSDSSGEYNEQFF. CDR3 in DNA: TGTGCCAGCAGTGACTCAAGCGGGGAGTACAATGAGCAGTTCTTC.

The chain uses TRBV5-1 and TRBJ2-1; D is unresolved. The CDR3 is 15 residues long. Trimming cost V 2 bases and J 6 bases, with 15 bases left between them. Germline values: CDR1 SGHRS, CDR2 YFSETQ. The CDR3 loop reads CASSFLLSRSNEQFF. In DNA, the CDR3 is TGCGCCAGCAGCTTTTTACTCAGTCGGAGCAATGAGCAGTTCTTC.

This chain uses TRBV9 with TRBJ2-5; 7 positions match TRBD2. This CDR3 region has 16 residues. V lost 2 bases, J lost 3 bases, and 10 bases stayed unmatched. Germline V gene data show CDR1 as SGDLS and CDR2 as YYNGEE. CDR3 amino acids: CASSVLVGLAEETQYF. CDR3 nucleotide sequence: TGTGCCAGCAGCGTTTTAGTCGGGCTAGCGGAAGAGACCCAGTACTTC.

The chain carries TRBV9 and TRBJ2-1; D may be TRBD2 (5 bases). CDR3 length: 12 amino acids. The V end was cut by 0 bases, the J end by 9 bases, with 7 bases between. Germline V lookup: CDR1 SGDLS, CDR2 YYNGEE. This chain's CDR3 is CASSVEGVEQFF. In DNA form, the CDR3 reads TGTGCCAGCAGCGTAGAGGGAGTTGAGCAGTTCTTC. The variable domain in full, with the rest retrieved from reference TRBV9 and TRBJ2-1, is DSGVTQTPKHLITATGQRVTLRCSPRSGDLSVYWYQQSLDQGLQFLIQYYNGEERAKGNILERFSAQQFPDLHSELNLSSLELGDSALYFCASSVEGVEQFFGPGTRLTVL.

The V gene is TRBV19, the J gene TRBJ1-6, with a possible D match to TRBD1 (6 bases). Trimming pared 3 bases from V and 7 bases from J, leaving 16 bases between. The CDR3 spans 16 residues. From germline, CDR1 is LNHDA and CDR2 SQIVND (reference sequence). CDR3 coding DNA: TGTGCCAGTAGTATTCGTACGGGACAAGCGAATTCACCCCTCCACTTT. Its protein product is CASSIRTGQANSPLHF.

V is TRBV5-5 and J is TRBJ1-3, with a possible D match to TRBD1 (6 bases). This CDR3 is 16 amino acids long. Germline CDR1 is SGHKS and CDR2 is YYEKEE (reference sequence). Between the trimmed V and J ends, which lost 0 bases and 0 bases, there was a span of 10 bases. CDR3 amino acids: CASSLAGGRSGNTIYF. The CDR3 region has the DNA TGTGCCAGCAGCTTGGCGGGGGGCCGCTCTGGAAACACCATATATTTT.

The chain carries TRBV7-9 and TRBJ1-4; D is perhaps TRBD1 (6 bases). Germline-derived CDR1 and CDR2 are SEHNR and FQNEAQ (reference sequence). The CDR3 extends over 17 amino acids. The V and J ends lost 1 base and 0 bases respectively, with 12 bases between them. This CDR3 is CASSLGRQAATNEKLFF. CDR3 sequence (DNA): TGTGCCAGCAGCTTAGGGAGACAGGCTGCAACTAATGAAAAACTGTTTTTT.

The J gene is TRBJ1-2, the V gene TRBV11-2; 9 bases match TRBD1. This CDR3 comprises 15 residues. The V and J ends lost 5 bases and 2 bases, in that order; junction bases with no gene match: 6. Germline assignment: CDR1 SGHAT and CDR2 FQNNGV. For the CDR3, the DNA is TGTGCCAGCAGCATGAAACAGGGGGCGAACTATGGCTACACCTTC. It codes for CASSMKQGANYGYTF.